This TCR beta chain was observed in a study of HIV-infected patients and healthy controls. This clonotype was seen at least ten times. Its cognate antigen is unknown. With 3 bases clipped from V and 10 bases from J, the junction kept 6 bases outside the gene matches. The germline V gene encodes CDR1 SGDLS and CDR2 YYNGEE. This CDR3 region has 13 residues. Study-wide points: MAIT alpha-chain CDR3s were frequent in healthy controls, depleted in HIV+.

Alpha and beta constant-region primers primed reverse transcription of approximately 500 ng RNA. Alpha and beta chain libraries were made separately by chain-specific third strand synthesis with multiplexing indices. Second strand synthesis was primed from the SP2 site. TCRdb fed the 5' RACE reads into MiXCR, producing one record per CDR3 protein. The sample comprises approximately 8,500 distinct CDR3 sequences, about 6.3% of which are singletons, and roughly 22% rests with the top ten. No cell fractionation was done, so the repertoire covers all unsorted peripheral blood T cells. This chain connects TRBV9 to TRBJ2-1; 8 positions match TRBD2. This sample comprised blood, obtained before antiretroviral therapy. This receptor was identified in an adult with HIV infection. The CDR3 nucleotides read TGTGCCAGCAGCGCGGCGGGGGGCCGCGAGCAGTTCTTC. Its translation is CASSAAGGREQFF.